This T cell receptor beta chain was captured in a study of blood T cells in healthy people across ages. A second PCR of about 6 to 11 cycles used a sample-barcoded 5' primer and a J-beta primer mix. TCRdb reprocessed the 5' RACE reads with MiXCR, giving one entry per CDR3 protein. The sample lists 700,000 to 950,000 distinct CDR3 sequences, 58% seen once, with 22% in the top ten. This CDR3 has 15 residues. Germline assignment: CDR1 SGHTA and CDR2 FQGNSA. The chain uses TRBV7-2 and TRBJ2-4; 7 positions match TRBD1. The J call could be wrong; TRBJ2-7 is a better fit for the DNA end. The TCR sequence derives from a man in his thirties or forties in good health. Sequences were obtained from blood. The CDR3 spells CASSSSRDSPYEQYF. DNA of the CDR3: TGTGCCAGCAGCTCGTCCCGGGACAGCCCCTACGAGCAGTACTTC.